The 9 T cell receptor beta chains below were found in one sample sequenced in a study of identical twins. MiXCR, run by TCRdb on the 5' RACE reads, gives a single entry per CDR3 protein. The sample holds some 500,000 distinct CDR3 sequences; 9.6% are singletons and the top ten take roughly 3.2%. These data were also reused for a study on yellow fever vaccine responses in identical twins.

The sample was PBMCs. The receptors derive from a woman between 18 and 29 years old in good health.

In this sample, this clonotype turned up a few times. This sequence joins TRBV20-1 and TRBJ2-7; 9 bases fit TRBD1. V shed 4 bases and J 5 bases; nucleotides not matched to a gene: 12. This CDR3 comprises 15 residues. Germline CDR1 reads DFQATT; CDR2 reads SNEGSKA (reference sequence). CDR3 region: CSAKPRDRVFHEQYF. The DNA for the CDR3 is TGCAGTGCTAAACCTCGGGACAGGGTATTCCACGAGCAGTACTTC.

This clonotype was counted between two and nine times. The chain joins TRBV5-6 to TRBJ2-1, with 12 bases fitting TRBD2. This CDR3 has 17 residues. Losses at the gene ends were 5 bases for V and 0 bases for J; bases not matched to a gene: 6. Germline CDR1 and CDR2: SGHDT and YYEEEE. CDR3 residues: CASSFASGRASYNEQFF. For the CDR3, the DNA is TGTGCCAGCAGTTTTGCTAGCGGGAGGGCCTCCTACAATGAGCAGTTCTTC.

The chain links TRBV7-9 to TRBJ2-7, with D perhaps matching TRBD1 (6 bases). The V gene lost 4 bases and the J gene lost 5 bases, with 18 bases spanning the gap. The CDR3 is 15 amino acids. Germline loops: CDR1 SEHNR, CDR2 FQNEAQ (reference sequence). The CDR3 DNA is TGTGCCAGCAGCTCTGTCGGGACAAGGCCCCACGAGCAGTACTTC. Its translation: CASSSVGTRPHEQYF.

This clonotype has a count of ten or more. The gene calls are TRBV12-3 or TRBV12-4 and TRBJ1-6; no firm D call. The V and J ends lost 3 bases and 18 bases respectively, with 15 bases between them. The CDR3 runs 12 residues. The CDR3 loop reads CASSFLLNEPHF. DNA of the CDR3: TGTGCCAGCAGTTTTCTTCTTAACGAACCCCACTTT.

This clonotype was seen a few times. The V call is TRBV4-3, the J call TRBJ2-2, with TRBD1 matching over 7 bases. Germline V CDR1 and CDR2: LGHNA, YSLEER. The CDR3 length is 16 residues. The trim removed 0 bases at V and 6 bases at J, leaving 7 bases unmatched. The CDR3 region has the DNA TGCGCCAGCAGCCAAGACAGGGGGAGTGGTGCCGGGGAGCTGTTTTTT. It codes for CASSQDRGSGAGELFF.

A few counts support this clonotype. This chain connects TRBV5-6 to TRBJ2-1; no clear D. CDR3 length: 13 residues. The V end lost 3 bases, the J end lost 3 bases, and 7 bases lay between the germline ends. Germline assignment: CDR1 SGHDT and CDR2 YYEEEE. CDR3 amino acids: CASSSRYYNEQFF. CDR3 coding DNA: TGTGCCAGCAGCTCCAGATACTACAATGAGCAGTTCTTC. The entire variable domain, with the rest obtained from reference TRBV5-6 and TRBJ2-1, is as follows: DAGVTQSPTHLIKTRGQQVTLRCSPKSGHDTVSWYQQALGQGPQFIFQYYEEEERQRGNFPDRFSGHQFPNYSSELNVNALLLGDSALYLCASSSRYYNEQFFGPGTRLTVL.

This clonotype was found a few times. The chain carries TRBV7-9 and TRBJ2-3; D possibly corresponds to TRBD2 (5 bases). CDR3 size: 15 residues. Trimming left V 5 bases short and J 2 bases short, with 14 bases between. The germline V gene encodes CDR1 SEHNR and CDR2 FQNEAQ (reference sequence). The CDR3 reads CASSPKERLTDTQYF. The CDR3 nucleotides read TGTGCCAGCAGCCCCAAAGAGCGGCTCACAGATACGCAGTATTTT.

This clonotype was counted a few times. The V and J genes are TRBV29-1 and TRBJ2-7, with 7 bases aligning to TRBD2. Germline V lookup: CDR1 SQVTM, CDR2 ANQGSEA. The CDR3 has 13 amino acids. Trimming cost V 2 bases and J 6 bases; bases outside gene matches: 7. In DNA form, the CDR3 reads TGCAGCGTTGAATTTGGGGGAGGGCTCGAGCAGTACTTC. Protein: CSVEFGGGLEQYF.

This clonotype was recorded a few times. The chain recombines TRBV5-1 with TRBJ2-2; D remains ambiguous. Trimming left V 4 bases short and J 2 bases short, with 15 bases between. The germline gives CDR1 SGHRS, CDR2 YFSETQ. The CDR3 runs to 16 residues. The CDR3 sequence is CASSPRARENTGELFF. The CDR3, as DNA: TGCGCCAGCAGCCCTAGGGCCCGCGAAAACACCGGGGAGCTGTTTTTT.